The T cell receptor (beta chain) described here comes from a study of beta chain features in type 1 diabetes. In the study overall: Cell yields, age and gender were similar between patients and healthy donors. Study outcomes and limitations: Reads derived from cDNA could over-represent cells showing high TCR expression. Shorter templates may be favored by PCR, equally so in patients and controls.

The sequenced template was cDNA made from the entire isolated RNA. This table comes from immunoSEQ multiplex PCR, and its TCRdb copy is limited to in-frame clones, with some not included. This sample has roughly 230,000 clones; roughly 9.6% occur once, and the top ten carry approximately 0.035%. Researchers reported sorting CD4+ naive, central memory, regulatory and stem cell-like memory cells via CD45RO/CCR7/CD25/CD127/CD95/CD27. In the case of this clone: What it recognizes is unknown.

The CDR3 runs 13 residues. Germline loops: CDR1 MNHEY, CDR2 SVGAGI. Trimming removed 8 bases from V and 4 bases from J; junction bases left unmatched: 5. What was sequenced was naive CD4+ T cells from blood. V and J are TRBV6-5 and TRBJ2-1; TRBD2 aligns across 7 bases. This sequence was found in a woman under 30 in good health. In DNA, the CDR3 is TGTGCCAGCGGTTGGCGGGAGTACAATGAGCAGTTCTTC. This codes for CASGWREYNEQFF.